This is a list of T cell receptor beta chains from one sample in a study of cytomegalovirus exposure and HLA in healthy donors. Profiled with immunoSEQ multiplex PCR; TCRdb holds only in-frame clones, not every one. There are roughly 45,000 clones in the sample; around 77% occur only once, and 1.4% lies in the top ten. The sequenced sample consisted of PBMCs. Receptors originate from a young man in good health and CMV-seronegative. The CDR3 runs from the conserved cysteine through the conserved F or W. The D gene is left open where the match is weak. Clone sizes are given selectively: once, few, many, or a class where the clone is expanded.

v_gene	j_gene	abundance	d_gene	CDR3nt	CDR3aa
TRBV7-9	TRBJ2-2	-	-	TGTGCCAGCAGCTTTAGGGGTCCCGGGGAGCTGTTTTTT	CASSFRGPGELFF
TRBV7-2	TRBJ2-3	-	TRBD1	TGTGCCAGCAGCGACGCGGGCAGGGGGCCTTGGGATACGCAGTATTTT	CASSDAGRGPWDTQYF
TRBV18	TRBJ1-3	-	TRBD1	TGTGCCAGCTCACCGGGACGCGACAGGGCCTCTGGAAACACCATATATTTT	CASSPGRDRASGNTIYF
TRBV9	TRBJ2-5	once	TRBD2	TGTGCCAGCAGCGTAGGACTAGCGAAAGAGACCCAGTACTTC	CASSVGLAKETQYF
TRBV7-6	TRBJ2-3	-	TRBD2	TGTGCCAGCAGCCAACGACTAGCGGGAGATTTGGATACGCAGTATTTT	CASSQRLAGDLDTQYF
TRBV30	TRBJ2-7	-	-	TGTGCCTGGAGTGCCGGACAGACCCTACCGCAGTACTTC	CAWSAGQTLPQYF
TRBV10-3	TRBJ2-1	-	TRBD2	TGTGCCATCAGTGACGTTCTGACAGATAGCGGGAGGAACAATGAGCAGTTCTTC	CAISDVLTDSGRNNEQFF
TRBV5-6	TRBJ2-7	-	TRBD1	TGTGCCAGCAGCACGACAGGGGCTAACTACGAGCAGTACTTC	CASSTTGANYEQYF
TRBV7-9	TRBJ2-3	-	TRBD2	TGTGCCAGCAGATTCGGGACTAGCGGGGTCACAGATACGCAGTATTTT	CASRFGTSGVTDTQYF
TRBV29-1	TRBJ1-4	-	-	TGCAGCGTTTCTAAGGGGAGGGATGAAAAACTGTTTTTT	CSVSKGRDEKLFF
TRBV25-1	TRBJ2-3	-	TRBD2	TGTGCCAGCAGTGAATACCCAGGGACTAGCGGTGGAGATACGCAGTATTTT	CASSEYPGTSGGDTQYF
TRBV21-1	TRBJ1-1	once	-	TGTGCCAGCAGCAACAGGGAGAACACTGAAGCTTTCTTT	CASSNRENTEAFF
TRBV28	TRBJ1-2	-	TRBD1	TGTGCCAGCAGTTCCCCAGGGGGGAACTATGGCTACACCTTC	CASSSPGGNYGYTF
TRBV9	TRBJ1-5	-	-	TGTGCCAGCAGCGTAGGAGGCCCCAATCAGCCCCAGCATTTT	CASSVGGPNQPQHF
TRBV14	TRBJ2-7	-	-	TGTGCCAGCAGCCCCATTCGTAAAGCAGGATCCTACGAGCAGTACTTC	CASSPIRKAGSYEQYF